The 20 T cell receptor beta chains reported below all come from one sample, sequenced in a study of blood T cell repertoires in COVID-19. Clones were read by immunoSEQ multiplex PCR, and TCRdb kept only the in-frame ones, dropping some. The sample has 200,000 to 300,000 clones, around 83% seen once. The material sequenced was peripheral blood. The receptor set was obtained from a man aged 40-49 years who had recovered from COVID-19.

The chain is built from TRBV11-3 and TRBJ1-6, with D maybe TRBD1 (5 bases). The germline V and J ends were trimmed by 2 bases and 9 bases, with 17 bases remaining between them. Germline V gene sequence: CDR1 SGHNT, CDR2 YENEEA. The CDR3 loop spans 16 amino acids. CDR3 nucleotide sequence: TGTGCCAGCAGCTTACTTCCGGGGACTGGGAGTTCACCCCTCCACTTT. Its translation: CASSLLPGTGSSPLHF. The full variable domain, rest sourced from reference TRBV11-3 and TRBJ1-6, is EAGVVQSPRYKIIEKKQPVAFWCNPISGHNTLYWYLQNLGQGPELLIRYENEEAVDDSQLPKDRFSAERLKGVDSTLKIQPAELGDSAVYLCASSLLPGTGSSPLHFGNGTRLTVT.

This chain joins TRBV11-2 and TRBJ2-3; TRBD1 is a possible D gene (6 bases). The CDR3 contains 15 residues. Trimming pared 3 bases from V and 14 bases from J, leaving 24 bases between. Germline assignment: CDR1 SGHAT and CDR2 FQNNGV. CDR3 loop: CASSFDGRGVLHGYF. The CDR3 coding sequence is TGTGCCAGCAGCTTCGATGGCAGGGGAGTTTTACATGGGTATTTT.

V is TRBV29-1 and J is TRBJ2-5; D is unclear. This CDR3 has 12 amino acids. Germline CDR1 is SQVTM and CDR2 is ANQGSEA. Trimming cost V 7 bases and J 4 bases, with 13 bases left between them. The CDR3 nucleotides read TGCAGCGGAGAGGAAGGAGCAGAGACCCAGTACTTC. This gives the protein CSGEEGAETQYF.

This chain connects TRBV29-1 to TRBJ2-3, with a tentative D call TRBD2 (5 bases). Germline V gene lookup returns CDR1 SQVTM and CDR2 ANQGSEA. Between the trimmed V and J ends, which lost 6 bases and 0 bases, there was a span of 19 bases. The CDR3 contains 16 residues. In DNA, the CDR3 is TGCAGCGTGGTATCCCAAGCGGCACCTAGCACAGATACGCAGTATTTT. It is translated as CSVVSQAAPSTDTQYF.

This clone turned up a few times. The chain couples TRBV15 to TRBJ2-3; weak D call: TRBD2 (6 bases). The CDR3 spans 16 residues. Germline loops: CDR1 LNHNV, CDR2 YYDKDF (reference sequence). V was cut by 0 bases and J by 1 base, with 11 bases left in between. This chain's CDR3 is CATSRDGGAGTDTQYF. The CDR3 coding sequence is TGTGCCACCAGCAGAGACGGGGGAGCGGGCACAGATACGCAGTATTTT.

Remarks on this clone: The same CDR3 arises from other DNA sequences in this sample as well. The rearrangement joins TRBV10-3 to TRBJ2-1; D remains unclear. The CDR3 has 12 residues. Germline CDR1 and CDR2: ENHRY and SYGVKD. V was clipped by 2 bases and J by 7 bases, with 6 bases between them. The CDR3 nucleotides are TGTGCCATCAGTGAGAGAGGAAATGAGCAGTTCTTC. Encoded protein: CAISERGNEQFF.

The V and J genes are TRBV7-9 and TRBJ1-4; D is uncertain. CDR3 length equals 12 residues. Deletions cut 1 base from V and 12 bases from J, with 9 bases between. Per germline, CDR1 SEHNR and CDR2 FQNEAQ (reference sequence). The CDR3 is CASSLGSEQLFF. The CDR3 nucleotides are TGTGCCAGCAGCTTAGGGTCCGAGCAACTGTTTTTT.

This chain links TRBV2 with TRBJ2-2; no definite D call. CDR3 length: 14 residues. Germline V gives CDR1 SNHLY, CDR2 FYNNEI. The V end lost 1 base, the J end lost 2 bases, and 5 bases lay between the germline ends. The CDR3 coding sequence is TGTGCCAGCAGTGAAGGCTACAACACCGGGGAGCTGTTTTTT. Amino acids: CASSEGYNTGELFF. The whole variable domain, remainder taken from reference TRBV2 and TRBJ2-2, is EPEVTQTPSHQVTQMGQEVILRCVPISNHLYFYWYRQILGQKVEFLVSFYNNEISEKSEIFDDQFSVERPDGSNFTLKIRSTKLEDSAMYFCASSEGYNTGELFFGEGSRLTVL.

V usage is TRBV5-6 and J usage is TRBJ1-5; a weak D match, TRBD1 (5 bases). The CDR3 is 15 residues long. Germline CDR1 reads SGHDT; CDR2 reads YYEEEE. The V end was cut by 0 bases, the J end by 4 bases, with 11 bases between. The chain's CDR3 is CASSLAGTPNQPQHF. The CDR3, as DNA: TGTGCCAGCAGCTTGGCAGGGACTCCAAATCAGCCCCAGCATTTT.

The DNA for the CDR3 is TGTGCCAGCAGCCTGCAGGTGGGCTCCTACAATGAGCAGTTCTTC. As protein: CASSLQVGSYNEQFF. V and J are TRBV11-3 and TRBJ2-1; D gene unclear. This CDR3 contains 15 residues. The V end was cut by 5 bases, the J end by 0 bases, with 11 bases between. Germline lookup yields CDR1 SGHNT and CDR2 YENEEA.

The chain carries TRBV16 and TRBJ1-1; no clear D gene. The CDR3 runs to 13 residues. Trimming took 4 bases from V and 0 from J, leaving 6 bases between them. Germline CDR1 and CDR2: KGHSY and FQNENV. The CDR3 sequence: CASSLSMNTEAFF. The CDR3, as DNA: TGTGCCAGCAGCCTTTCTATGAACACTGAAGCTTTCTTT.

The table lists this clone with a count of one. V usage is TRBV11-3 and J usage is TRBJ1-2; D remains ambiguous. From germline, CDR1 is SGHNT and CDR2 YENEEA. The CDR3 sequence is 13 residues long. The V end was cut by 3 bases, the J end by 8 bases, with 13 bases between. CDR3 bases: TGTGCCAGCAGCTTGAAAGCTCGTGAGGGCTACACCTTC. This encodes CASSLKAREGYTF.

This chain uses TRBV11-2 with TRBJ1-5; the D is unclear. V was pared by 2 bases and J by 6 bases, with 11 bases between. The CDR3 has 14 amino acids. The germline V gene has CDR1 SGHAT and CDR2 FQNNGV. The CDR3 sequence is CASSLSGSTQPQHF. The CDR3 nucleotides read TGTGCCAGCAGCTTATCTGGTAGTACTCAGCCCCAGCATTTT.

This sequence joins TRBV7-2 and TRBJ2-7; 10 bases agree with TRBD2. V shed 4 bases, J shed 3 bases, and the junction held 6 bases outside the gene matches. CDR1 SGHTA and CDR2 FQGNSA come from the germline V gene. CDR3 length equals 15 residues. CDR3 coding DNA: TGTGCCAGCAGCTCATCTAGCGGGAGTATCTACGAGCAGTACTTC. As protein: CASSSSSGSIYEQYF.

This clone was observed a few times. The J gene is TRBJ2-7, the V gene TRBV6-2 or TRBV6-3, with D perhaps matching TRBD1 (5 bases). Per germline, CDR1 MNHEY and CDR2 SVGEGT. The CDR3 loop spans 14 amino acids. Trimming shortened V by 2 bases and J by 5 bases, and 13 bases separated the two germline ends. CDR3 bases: TGTGCCAGCAGTTACGGCCAGGGTTTCAACGAGCAGTACTTC. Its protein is CASSYGQGFNEQYF.

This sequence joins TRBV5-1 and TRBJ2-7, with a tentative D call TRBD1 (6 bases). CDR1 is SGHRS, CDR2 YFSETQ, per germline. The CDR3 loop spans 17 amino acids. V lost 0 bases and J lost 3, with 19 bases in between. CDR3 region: CASSLAGGTRTNYEQYF. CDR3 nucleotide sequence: TGCGCCAGCAGCTTGGCTGGTGGGACAAGAACAAACTACGAGCAGTACTTC.

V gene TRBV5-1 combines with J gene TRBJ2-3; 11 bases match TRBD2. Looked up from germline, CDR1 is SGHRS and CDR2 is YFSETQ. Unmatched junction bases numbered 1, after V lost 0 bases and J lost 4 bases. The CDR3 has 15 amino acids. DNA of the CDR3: TGCGCCAGCAGCTTGGTTAGCGGGGGGGCAGATACGCAGTATTTT. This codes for CASSLVSGGADTQYF.

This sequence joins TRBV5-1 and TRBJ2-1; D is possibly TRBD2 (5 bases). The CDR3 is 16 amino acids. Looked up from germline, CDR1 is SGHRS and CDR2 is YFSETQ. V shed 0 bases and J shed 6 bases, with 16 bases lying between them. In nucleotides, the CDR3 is TGCGCCAGCAGCTTGGCCTCGGGGATTGGTCTCAATGAGCAGTTCTTC. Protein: CASSLASGIGLNEQFF. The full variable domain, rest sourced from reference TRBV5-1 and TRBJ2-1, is KAGVTQTPRYLIKTRGQQVTLSCSPISGHRSVSWYQQTPGQGLQFLFEYFSETQRNKGNFPGRFSGRQFSNSRSEMNVSTLELGDSALYLCASSLASGIGLNEQFFGPGTRLTVL.

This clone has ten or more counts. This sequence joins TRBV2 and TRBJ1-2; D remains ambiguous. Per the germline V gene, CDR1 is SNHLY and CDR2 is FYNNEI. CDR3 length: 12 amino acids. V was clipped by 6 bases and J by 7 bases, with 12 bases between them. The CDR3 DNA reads TGTGCCAGCAGAAATCGTGAGGCTGGCTACACCTTC. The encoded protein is CASRNREAGYTF.

DNA for the CDR3: TGTGCCAGCAGCTTAGTCGAGCACTCTGGAAACACCATATATTTT. Translation: CASSLVEHSGNTIYF. The rearrangement uses TRBV11-2 and TRBJ1-3; D is unclear. Germline assignment: CDR1 SGHAT and CDR2 FQNNGV. This CDR3 is built from 15 residues. Between the trimmed V and J ends, which lost 1 base and 0 bases, there was a span of 7 bases.